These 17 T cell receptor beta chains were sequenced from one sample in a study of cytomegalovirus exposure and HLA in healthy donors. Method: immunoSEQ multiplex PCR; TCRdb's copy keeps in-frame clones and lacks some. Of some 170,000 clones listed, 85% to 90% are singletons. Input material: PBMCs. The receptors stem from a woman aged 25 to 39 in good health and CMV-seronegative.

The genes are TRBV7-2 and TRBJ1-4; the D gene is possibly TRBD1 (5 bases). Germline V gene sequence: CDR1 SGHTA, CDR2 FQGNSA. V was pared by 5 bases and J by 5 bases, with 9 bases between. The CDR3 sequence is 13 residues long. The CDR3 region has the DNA TGTGCCAGCAGCCCGAACAGGAATGAAAAACTGTTTTTT. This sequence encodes CASSPNRNEKLFF.

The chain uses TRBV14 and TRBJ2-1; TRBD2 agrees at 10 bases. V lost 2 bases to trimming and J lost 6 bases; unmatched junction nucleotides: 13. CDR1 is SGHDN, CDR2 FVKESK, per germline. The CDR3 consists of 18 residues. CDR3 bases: TGTGCCAGCAGCCAATATACCGTTAGCGGGGGGTACAGCAATGAGCAGTTCTTC. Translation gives CASSQYTVSGGYSNEQFF.

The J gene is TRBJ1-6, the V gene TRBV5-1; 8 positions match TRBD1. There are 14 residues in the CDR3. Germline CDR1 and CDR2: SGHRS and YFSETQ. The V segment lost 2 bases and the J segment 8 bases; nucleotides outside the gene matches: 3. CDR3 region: CASSLQGGDSPLHF. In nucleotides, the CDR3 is TGCGCCAGCAGCTTACAGGGGGGGGATTCACCCCTCCACTTT.

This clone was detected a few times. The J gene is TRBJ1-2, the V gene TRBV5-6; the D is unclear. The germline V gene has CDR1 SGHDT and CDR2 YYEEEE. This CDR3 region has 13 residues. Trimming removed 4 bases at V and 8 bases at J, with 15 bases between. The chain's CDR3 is CASSNTLVSGYTF. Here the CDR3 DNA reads TGTGCCAGCAGCAACACACTAGTTTCAGGCTACACCTTC.

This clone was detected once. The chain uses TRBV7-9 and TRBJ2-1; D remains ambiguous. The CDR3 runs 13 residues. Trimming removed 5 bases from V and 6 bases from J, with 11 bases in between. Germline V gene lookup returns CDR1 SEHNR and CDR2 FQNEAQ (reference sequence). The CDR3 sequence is CASSPVVINEQFF. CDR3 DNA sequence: TGTGCCAGCAGCCCGGTAGTCATCAATGAGCAGTTCTTC.

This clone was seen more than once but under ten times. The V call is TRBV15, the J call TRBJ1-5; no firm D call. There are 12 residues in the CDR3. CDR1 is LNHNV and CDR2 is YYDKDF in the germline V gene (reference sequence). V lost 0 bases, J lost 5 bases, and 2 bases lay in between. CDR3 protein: CATSRDDQPQHF. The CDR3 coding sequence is TGTGCCACCAGCAGAGACGATCAGCCCCAGCATTTT.

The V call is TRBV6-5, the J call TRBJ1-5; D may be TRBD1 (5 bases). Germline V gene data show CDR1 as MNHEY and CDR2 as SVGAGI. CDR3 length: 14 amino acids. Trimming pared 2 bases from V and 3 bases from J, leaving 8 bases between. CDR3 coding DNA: TGTGCCAGCAGTTACGGGGGGTTCAATCAGCCCCAGCATTTT. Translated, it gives CASSYGGFNQPQHF.

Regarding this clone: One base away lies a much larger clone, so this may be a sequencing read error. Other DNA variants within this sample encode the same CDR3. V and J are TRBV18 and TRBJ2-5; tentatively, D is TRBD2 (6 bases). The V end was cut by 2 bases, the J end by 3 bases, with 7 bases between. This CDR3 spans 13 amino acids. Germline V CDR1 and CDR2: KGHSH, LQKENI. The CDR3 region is CASSPWGEETQYF. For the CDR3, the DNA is TGTGCCAGCTCACCATGGGGGGAAGAGACCCAGTACTTC.

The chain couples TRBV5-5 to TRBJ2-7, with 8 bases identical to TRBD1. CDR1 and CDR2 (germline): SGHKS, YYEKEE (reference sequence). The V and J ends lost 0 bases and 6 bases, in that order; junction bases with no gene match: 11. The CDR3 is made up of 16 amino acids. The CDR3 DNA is TGTGCCAGCAGCTTGGCACCGCCGGACAGGGTACTCGAGCAGTACTTC. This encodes CASSLAPPDRVLEQYF.

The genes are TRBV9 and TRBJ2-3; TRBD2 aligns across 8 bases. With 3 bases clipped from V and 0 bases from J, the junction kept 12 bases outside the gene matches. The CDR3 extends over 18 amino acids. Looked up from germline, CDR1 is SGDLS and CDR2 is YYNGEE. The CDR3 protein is CASSEGAGGPTSTDTQYF. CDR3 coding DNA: TGTGCCAGCAGCGAGGGTGCGGGGGGCCCGACTAGCACAGATACGCAGTATTTT.

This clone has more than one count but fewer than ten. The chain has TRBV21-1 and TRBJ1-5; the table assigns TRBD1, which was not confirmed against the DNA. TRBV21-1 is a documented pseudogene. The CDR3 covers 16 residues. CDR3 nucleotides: TGTGCCAGCAGCAAACTCGGGACAGGTATTAATCAGCCCCAGCATTTT. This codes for CASSKLGTGINQPQHF.

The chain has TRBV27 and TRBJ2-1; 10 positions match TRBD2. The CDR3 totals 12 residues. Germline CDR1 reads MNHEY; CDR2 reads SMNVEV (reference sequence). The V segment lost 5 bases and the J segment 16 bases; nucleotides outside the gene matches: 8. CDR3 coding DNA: TGTGCCAGCAGTACGGGACTAGCGAAGGACTTCTTC. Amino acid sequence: CASSTGLAKDFF.

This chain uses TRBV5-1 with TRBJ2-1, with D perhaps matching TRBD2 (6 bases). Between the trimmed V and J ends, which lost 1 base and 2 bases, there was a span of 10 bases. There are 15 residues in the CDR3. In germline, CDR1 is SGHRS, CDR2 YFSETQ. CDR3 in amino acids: CASSLSGTPYNEQFF. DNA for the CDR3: TGCGCCAGCAGCTTGAGTGGGACTCCCTACAATGAGCAGTTCTTC.

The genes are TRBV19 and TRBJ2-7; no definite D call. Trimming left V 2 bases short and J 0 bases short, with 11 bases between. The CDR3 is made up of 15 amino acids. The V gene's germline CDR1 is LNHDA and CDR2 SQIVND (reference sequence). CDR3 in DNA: TGTGCCAGTAGTATAAAGTCGGAGAGCTCCTACGAGCAGTACTTC. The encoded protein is CASSIKSESSYEQYF.

CDR3 nucleotides: TGTGCCAGCAGCCAAGAACAAGCTAGGACATCCCCCTATGGCTACACCTTC. Its translation is CASSQEQARTSPYGYTF. The genes are TRBV4-2 and TRBJ1-2; a weak D match, TRBD1 (5 bases). CDR1 and CDR2 (germline): LGHNA, YNFKEQ. This CDR3 is built from 17 residues. V lost 0 bases, J lost 4 bases, and 18 bases lay in between.

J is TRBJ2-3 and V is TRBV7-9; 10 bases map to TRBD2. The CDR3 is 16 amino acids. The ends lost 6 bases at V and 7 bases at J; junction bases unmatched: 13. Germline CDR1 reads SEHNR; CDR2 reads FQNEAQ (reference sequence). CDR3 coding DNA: TGTGCCAGCAGGAAATATCCGGGACTAGCGCAATATACGCAGTATTTT. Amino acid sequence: CASRKYPGLAQYTQYF.

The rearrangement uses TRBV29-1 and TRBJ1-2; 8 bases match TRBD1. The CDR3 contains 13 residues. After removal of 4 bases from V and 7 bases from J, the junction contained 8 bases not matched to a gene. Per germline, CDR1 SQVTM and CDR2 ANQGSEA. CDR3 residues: CSVVKIRGPGYTF. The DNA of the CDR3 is TGCAGCGTTGTCAAAATCAGGGGGCCTGGCTACACCTTC.